Listed below are T cell receptor beta chains from one sample, sequenced in a study of CD8+CD57+ T cells in acquired aplastic anemia. TCRdb reprocessed the reads via MiXCR and lists one record per CDR3 protein. The sample records about 200,000 distinct CDR3 sequences, over 55% being singletons. The sequenced material came from sorted CD4+, CD8+, or CD8+CD57+ T cells (not recorded which) from PBMCs. These receptors were collected from a human donor with aplastic anemia. Each CDR3 is given with its conserved first and last residue. Each record gives: J gene, clone size, V gene, D gene, CDR3 protein, CDR3 DNA. The D gene is left open where the match is weak. Clone size, where shown, is once, few, many, or a class for clones that have expanded.

>TRBJ2-2|NA|TRBV20-1|TRBD1
CSASVHRGAGELFF
TGCAGTGCTAGCGTACACAGGGGGGCCGGGGAGCTGTTTTTT
>TRBJ2-7|NA|TRBV7-2|TRBD1
CASSLGWDRVYEQYF
TGTGCCAGCAGCTTAGGATGGGACAGGGTCTACGAGCAGTACTTC
>TRBJ2-1|NA|TRBV9|TRBD2
CASSVGSSGRSQFF
TGTGCCAGCAGCGTAGGGTCTAGCGGGAGGTCACAGTTCTTC
>TRBJ1-1|NA|TRBV24-1|NA
CATRGIPYTEAFF
TGTGCCACCAGGGGTATTCCCTACACTGAAGCTTTCTTT
>TRBJ1-2|NA|TRBV20-1|NA
CSARDVAVANYGYTF
TGCAGTGCTAGAGATGTGGCAGTAGCTAACTATGGCTACACCTTC
>TRBJ1-6|NA|TRBV9|NA
CASSSGTSGGSPLHF
TGTGCCAGCAGCTCCGGGACTAGCGGGGGCTCACCCCTCCACTTT
>TRBJ2-3|few|TRBV2|NA
CASGERSGMDTQYF
TGTGCCAGCGGTGAACGATCGGGTATGGATACGCAGTATTTT
>TRBJ1-1|many|TRBV4-1|NA
CASSQGSIKGAFF
TGCGCCAGCAGCCAAGGTTCTATAAAGGGAGCTTTCTTT
>TRBJ2-1|NA|TRBV10-1|TRBD2
CASSDSTSGSTYNEQFF
TGCGCCAGCAGTGACTCGACTAGCGGGTCAACCTACAATGAGCAGTTCTTC
>TRBJ1-6|NA|TRBV12-5|NA
CASGLPLHF
TGTGCTAGTGGTTTGCCCCTCCACTTT